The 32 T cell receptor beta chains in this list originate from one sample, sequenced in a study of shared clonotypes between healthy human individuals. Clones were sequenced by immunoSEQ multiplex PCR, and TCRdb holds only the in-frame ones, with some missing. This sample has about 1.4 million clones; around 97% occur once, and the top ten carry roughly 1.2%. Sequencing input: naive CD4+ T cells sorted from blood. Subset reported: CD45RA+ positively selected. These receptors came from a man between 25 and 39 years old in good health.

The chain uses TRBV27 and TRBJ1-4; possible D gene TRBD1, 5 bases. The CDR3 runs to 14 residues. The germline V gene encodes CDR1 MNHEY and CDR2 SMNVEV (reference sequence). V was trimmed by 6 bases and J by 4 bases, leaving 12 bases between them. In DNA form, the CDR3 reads TGTGCCAGCAGCAAATGGGGGTTTAATGAAAAACTGTTTTTT. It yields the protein CASSKWGFNEKLFF.

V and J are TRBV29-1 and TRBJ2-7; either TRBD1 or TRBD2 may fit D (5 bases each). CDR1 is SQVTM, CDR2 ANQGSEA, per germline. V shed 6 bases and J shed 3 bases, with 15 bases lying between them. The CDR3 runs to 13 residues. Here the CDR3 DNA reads TGCAGCGTCCGGGACGACCTGTACTACGAGCAGTACTTC. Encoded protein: CSVRDDLYYEQYF.

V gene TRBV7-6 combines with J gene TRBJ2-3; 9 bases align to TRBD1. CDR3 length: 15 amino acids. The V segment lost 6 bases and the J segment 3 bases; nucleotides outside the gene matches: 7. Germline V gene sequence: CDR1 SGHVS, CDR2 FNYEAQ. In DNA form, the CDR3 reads TGTGCCAGCAGTCTAGGACAGGGGCGAACAGATACGCAGTATTTT. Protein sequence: CASSLGQGRTDTQYF.

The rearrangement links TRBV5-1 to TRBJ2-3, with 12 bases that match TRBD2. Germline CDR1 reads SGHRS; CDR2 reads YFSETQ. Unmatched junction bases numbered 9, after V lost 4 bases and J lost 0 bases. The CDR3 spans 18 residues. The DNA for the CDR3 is TGCGCCAGCAGCACTCGGCCTAGCGGGGGGGATAGCACAGATACGCAGTATTTT. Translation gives CASSTRPSGGDSTDTQYF. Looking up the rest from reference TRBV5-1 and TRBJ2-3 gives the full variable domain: KAGVTQTPRYLIKTRGQQVTLSCSPISGHRSVSWYQQTPGQGLQFLFEYFSETQRNKGNFPGRFSGRQFSNSRSEMNVSTLELGDSALYLCASSTRPSGGDSTDTQYFGPGTRLTVL.

The CDR3: CASSILRGSGANVLTF. CDR3 DNA sequence: TGTGCCAGCAGCATCCTAAGGGGCTCTGGGGCCAACGTCCTGACTTTC. This chain joins TRBV7-8 and TRBJ2-6; TRBD1 might be the D (5 bases). This CDR3 spans 16 amino acids. Germline V gene data show CDR1 as SGHVS and CDR2 as FQNEAQ. V was cut by 5 bases and J by 0 bases, with 11 bases left in between.

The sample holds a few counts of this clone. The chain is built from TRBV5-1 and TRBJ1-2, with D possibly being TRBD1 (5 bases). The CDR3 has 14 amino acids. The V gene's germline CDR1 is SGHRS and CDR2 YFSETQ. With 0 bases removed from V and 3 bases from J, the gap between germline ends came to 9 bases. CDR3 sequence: CASSLAPTDYGYTF. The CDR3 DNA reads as TGCGCCAGCAGCTTGGCCCCGACAGACTATGGCTACACCTTC.

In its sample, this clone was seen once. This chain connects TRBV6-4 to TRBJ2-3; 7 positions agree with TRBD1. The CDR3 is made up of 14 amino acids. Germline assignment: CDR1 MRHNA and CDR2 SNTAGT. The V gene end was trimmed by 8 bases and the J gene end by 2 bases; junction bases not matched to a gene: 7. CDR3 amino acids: CASYRDRHTDTQYF. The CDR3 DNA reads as TGTGCCAGCTACCGGGACAGACACACAGATACGCAGTATTTT.

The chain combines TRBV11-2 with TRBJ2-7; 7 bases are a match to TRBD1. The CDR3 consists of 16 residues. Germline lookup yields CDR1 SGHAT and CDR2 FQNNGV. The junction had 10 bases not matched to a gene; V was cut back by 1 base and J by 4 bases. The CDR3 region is CASSLVHGTVFYEQYF. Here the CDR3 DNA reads TGTGCCAGCAGCTTAGTACACGGGACAGTCTTTTACGAGCAGTACTTC.

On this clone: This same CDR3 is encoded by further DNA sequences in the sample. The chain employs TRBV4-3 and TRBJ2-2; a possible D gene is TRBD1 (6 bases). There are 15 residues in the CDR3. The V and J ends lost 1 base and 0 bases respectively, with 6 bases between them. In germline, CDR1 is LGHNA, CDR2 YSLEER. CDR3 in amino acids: CASSQGTANTGELFF. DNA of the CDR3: TGCGCCAGCAGCCAAGGGACAGCGAACACCGGGGAGCTGTTTTTT.

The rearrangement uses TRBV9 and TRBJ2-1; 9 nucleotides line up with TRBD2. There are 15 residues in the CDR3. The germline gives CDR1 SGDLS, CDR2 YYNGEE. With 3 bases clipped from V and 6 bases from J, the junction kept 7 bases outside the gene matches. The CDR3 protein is CASSGLAGLPNEQFF. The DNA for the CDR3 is TGTGCCAGCAGCGGGCTAGCGGGGCTCCCCAATGAGCAGTTCTTC.

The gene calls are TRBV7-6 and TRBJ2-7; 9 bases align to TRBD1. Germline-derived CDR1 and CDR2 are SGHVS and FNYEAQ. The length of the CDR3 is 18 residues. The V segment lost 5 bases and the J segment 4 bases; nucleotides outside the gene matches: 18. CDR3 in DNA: TGTGCCAGCAGCCCTTTACCGGGACAGGGATTTGTAGGGTACGAGCAGTACTTC. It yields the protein CASSPLPGQGFVGYEQYF. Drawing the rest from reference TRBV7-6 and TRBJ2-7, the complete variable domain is GAGVSQSPRYKVTKRGQDVALRCDPISGHVSLYWYRQALGQGPEFLTYFNYEAQQDKSGLPNDRFSAERPEGSISTLTIQRTEQRDSAMYRCASSPLPGQGFVGYEQYFGPGTRLTVT.

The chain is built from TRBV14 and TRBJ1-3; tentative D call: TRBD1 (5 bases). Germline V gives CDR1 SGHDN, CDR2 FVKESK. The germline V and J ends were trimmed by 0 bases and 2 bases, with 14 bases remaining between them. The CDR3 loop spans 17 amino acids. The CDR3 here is CASSQEPGRGPGNTIYF. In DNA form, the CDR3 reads TGTGCCAGCAGCCAAGAGCCGGGAAGGGGCCCTGGAAACACCATATATTTT.

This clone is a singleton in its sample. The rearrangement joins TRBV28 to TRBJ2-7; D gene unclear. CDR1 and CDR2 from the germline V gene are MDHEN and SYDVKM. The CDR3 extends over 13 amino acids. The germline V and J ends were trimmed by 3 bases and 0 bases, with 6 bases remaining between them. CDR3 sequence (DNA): TGTGCCAGCAGTTTTCAGAGCTCCTACGAGCAGTACTTC. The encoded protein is CASSFQSSYEQYF. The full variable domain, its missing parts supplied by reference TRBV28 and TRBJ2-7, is DVKVTQSSRYLVKRTGEKVFLECVQDMDHENMFWYRQDPGLGLRLIYFSYDVKMKEKGDIPEGYSVSREKKERFSLILESASTNQTSMYLCASSFQSSYEQYFGPGTRLTVT.

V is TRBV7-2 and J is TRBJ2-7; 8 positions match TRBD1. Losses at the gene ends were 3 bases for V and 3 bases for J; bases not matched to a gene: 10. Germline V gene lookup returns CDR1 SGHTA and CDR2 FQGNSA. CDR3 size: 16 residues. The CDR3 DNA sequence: TGTGCCAGCAGCTTCTCGGGGCCAGGGGGCGACTACGAGCAGTACTTC. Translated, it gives CASSFSGPGGDYEQYF.

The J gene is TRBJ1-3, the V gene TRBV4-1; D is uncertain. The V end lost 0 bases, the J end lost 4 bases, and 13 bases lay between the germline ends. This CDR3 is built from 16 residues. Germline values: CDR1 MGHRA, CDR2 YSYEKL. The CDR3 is CASSQDYRGAGNTIYF. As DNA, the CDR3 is TGCGCCAGCAGCCAAGATTATCGGGGAGCGGGAAACACCATATATTTT.

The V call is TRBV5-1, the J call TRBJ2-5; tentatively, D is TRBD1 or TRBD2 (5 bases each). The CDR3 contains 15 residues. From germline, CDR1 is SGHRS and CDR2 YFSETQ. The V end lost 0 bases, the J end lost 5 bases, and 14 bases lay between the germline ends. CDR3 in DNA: TGCGCCAGCAGCTTGGCCGGCAGGGAGTGGGAGACCCAGTACTTC. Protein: CASSLAGREWETQYF.

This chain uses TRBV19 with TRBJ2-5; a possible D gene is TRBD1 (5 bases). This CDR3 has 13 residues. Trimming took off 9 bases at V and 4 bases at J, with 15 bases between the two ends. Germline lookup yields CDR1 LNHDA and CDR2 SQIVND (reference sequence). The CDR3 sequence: CASSQGMRETQYF. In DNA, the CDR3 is TGTGCCAGCTCTCAGGGTATGAGAGAGACCCAGTACTTC.

CDR3: CASSLDTYGYTF. The CDR3 DNA sequence: TGCGCCAGCAGCCTGGACACCTATGGCTACACCTTC. The chain joins TRBV5-1 to TRBJ1-2; the D gene is possibly TRBD1 (5 bases). The CDR3 spans 12 residues. The germline V gene has CDR1 SGHRS and CDR2 YFSETQ. V lost 4 bases and J lost 4, with 8 bases in between.

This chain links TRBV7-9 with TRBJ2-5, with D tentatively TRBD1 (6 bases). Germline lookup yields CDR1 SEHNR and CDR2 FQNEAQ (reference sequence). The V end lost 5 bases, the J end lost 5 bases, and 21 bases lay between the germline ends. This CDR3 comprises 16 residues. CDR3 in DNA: TGTGCCAGCAGCCCGAACGCAGGGGTGAGTGGCGAGACCCAGTACTTC. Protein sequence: CASSPNAGVSGETQYF.

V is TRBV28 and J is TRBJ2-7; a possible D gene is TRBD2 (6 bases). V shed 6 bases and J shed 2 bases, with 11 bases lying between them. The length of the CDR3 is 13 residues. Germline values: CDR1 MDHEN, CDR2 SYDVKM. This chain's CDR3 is CASSWGETYEQYF. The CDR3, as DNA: TGTGCCAGCAGCTGGGGGGAAACCTACGAGCAGTACTTC.

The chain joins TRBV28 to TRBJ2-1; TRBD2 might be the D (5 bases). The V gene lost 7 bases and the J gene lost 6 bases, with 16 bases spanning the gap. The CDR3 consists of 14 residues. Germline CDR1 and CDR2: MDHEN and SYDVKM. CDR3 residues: CASKWSVGSNEQFF. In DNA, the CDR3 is TGTGCCAGCAAGTGGAGTGTAGGGAGCAATGAGCAGTTCTTC.

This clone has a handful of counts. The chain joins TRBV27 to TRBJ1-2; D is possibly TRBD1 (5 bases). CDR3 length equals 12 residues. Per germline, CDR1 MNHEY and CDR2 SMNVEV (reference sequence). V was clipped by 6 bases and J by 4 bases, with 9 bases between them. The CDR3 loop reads CASSPDTYGYTF. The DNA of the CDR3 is TGTGCCAGCAGCCCGGACACCTATGGCTACACCTTC.

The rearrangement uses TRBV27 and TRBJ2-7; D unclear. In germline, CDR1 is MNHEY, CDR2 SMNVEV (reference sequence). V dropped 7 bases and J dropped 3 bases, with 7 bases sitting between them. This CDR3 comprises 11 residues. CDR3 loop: CASISGYEQYF. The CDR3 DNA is TGTGCCAGCATATCTGGCTACGAGCAGTACTTC.

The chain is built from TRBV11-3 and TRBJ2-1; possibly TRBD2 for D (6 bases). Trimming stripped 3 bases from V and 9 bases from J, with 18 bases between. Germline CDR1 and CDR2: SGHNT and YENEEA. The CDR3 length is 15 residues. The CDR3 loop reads CASSFLAGTPGEQFF. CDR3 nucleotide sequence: TGTGCCAGCAGCTTTCTTGCCGGGACTCCGGGTGAGCAGTTCTTC.

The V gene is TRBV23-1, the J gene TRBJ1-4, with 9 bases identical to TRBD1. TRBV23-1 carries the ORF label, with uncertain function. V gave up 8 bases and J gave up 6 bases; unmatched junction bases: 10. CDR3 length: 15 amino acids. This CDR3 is CASRTGTGRDEKLFF. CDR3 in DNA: TGCGCCAGCCGGACCGGGACAGGGAGGGATGAAAAACTGTTTTTT.

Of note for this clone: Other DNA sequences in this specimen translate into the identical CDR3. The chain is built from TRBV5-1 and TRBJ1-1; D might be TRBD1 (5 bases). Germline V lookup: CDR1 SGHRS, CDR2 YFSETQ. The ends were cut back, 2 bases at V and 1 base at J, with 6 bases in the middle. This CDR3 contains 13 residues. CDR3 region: CASSFGQNTEAFF. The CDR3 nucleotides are TGCGCCAGCAGCTTCGGACAGAACACTGAAGCTTTCTTT.

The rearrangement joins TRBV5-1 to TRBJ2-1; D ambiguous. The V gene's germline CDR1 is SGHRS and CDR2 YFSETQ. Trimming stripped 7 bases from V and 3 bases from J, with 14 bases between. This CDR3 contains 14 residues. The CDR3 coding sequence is TGCGCCAGCGGGCCGGACCTAAGCTACAATGAGCAGTTCTTC. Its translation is CASGPDLSYNEQFF.

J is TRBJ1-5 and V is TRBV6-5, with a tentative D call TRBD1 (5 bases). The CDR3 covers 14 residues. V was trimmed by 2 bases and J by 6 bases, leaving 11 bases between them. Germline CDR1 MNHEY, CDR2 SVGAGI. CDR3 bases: TGTGCCAGCAGTTACCGGCAGGGAGTTCAGCCCCAGCATTTT. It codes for CASSYRQGVQPQHF.

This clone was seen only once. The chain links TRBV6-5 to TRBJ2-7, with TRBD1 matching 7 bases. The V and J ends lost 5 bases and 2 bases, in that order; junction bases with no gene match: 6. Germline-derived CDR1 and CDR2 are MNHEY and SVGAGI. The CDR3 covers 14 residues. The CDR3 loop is CASSIHRGPYEQYF. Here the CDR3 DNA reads TGTGCCAGCAGTATCCACAGGGGACCCTACGAGCAGTACTTC.

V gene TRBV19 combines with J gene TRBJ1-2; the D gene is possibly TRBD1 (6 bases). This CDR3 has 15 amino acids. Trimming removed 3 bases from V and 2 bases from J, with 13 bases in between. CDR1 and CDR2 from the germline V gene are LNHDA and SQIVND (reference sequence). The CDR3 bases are TGTGCCAGTAGTATGCCCGGGACAAACAACTATGGCTACACCTTC. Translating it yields CASSMPGTNNYGYTF.

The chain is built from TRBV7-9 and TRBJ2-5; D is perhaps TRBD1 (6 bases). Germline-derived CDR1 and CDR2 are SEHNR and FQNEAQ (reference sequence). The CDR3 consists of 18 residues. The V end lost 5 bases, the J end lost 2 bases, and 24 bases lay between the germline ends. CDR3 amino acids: CASSPRDKLSSEQETQYF. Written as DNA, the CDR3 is TGTGCCAGCAGCCCCCGGGACAAACTTTCAAGTGAACAAGAGACCCAGTACTTC.

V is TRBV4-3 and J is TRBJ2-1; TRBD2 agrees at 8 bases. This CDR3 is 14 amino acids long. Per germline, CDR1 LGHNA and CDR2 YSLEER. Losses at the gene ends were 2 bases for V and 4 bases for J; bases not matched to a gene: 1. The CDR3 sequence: CASSQPGGYNEQFF. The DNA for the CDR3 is TGCGCCAGCAGCCAACCGGGAGGGTACAATGAGCAGTTCTTC.